This T cell receptor (beta chain) was captured by sequencing in a study of T cells in Graves' hyperthyroidism and ophthalmopathy. Overall study: Sampling of peripheral blood happened at initial diagnosis, prior to any treatment. The study, taken as a whole, reports: From stable hyperthyroidism, ophthalmopathy was set apart by a 13 V-J model.

V lost 0 bases to trimming and J lost 4 bases; unmatched junction nucleotides: 6. This CDR3 is built from 16 residues. Germline lookup yields CDR1 SGDLS and CDR2 YYNGEE. This clonotype was detected many times. Its antigen is currently unknown. RNA transcripts provided the source from which TCR beta CDR3 regions were amplified. Researchers ran a first-round RT-PCR on the TCR CDR3 using the HTBI primer set. Via MiXCR, TCRdb re-called the multiplex PCR reads, giving one row per CDR3 protein. The sample consists of under 550,000 distinct CDR3 sequences, 12% to 15% of them appearing once. Diagnoses were made from clinical symptoms, serum measures (thyroxine and TRAb), thyroid ultrasound and orbital computed tomography.

The source material was blood. The TCR sequence derives from a woman aged 18-29 years with Graves' hyperthyroidism. The V gene is TRBV9, the J gene TRBJ2-7; 11 bases are a match to TRBD2. The DNA of the CDR3 is TGTGCCAGCAGCGTAGGCCTCGGGACTAGCGGATACGAGCAGTACTTC. Translating gives CASSVGLGTSGYEQYF.